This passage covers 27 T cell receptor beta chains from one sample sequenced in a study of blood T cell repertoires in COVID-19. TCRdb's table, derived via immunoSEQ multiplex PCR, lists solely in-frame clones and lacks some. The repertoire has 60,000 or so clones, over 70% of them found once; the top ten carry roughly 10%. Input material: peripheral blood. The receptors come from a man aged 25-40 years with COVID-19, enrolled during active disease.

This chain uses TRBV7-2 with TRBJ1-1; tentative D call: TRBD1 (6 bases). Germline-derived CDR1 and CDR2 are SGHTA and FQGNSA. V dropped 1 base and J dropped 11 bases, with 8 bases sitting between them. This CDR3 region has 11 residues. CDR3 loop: CASSLGTAAFF. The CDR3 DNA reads TGTGCCAGCAGCTTAGGGACAGCGGCTTTCTTT.

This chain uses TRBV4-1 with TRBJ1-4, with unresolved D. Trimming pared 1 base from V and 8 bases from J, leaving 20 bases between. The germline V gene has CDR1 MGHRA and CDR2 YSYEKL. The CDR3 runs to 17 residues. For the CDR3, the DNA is TGCGCCAGCAGCCAAGGCCCGCCGCGGCTCACGGGGGAAAAACTGTTTTTT. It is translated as CASSQGPPRLTGEKLFF.

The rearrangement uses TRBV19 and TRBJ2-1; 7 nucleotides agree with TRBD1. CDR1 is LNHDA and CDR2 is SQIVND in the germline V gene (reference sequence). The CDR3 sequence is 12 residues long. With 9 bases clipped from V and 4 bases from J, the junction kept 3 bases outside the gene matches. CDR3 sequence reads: CASTGQYNEQFF. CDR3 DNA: TGTGCCAGCACGGGACAGTACAATGAGCAGTTCTTC.

CDR3 coding DNA: TGTGCCAGTAGTATAGGGACAGAAGAAGCTTTCTTT. Protein sequence: CASSIGTEEAFF. The chain is built from TRBV19 and TRBJ1-1; tentatively, D is TRBD1 (6 bases). The CDR3 is made up of 12 amino acids. CDR1 is LNHDA, CDR2 SQIVND, per germline (reference sequence). V gave up 1 base and J gave up 8 bases, with 8 bases separating them.

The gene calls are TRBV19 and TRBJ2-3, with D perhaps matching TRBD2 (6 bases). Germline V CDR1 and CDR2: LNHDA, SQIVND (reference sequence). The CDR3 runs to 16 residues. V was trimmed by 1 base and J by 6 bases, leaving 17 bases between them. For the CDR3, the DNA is TGTGCCAGTAGTATAGGACCCCGGGGAGGTTCGGATACGCAGTATTTT. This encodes CASSIGPRGGSDTQYF.

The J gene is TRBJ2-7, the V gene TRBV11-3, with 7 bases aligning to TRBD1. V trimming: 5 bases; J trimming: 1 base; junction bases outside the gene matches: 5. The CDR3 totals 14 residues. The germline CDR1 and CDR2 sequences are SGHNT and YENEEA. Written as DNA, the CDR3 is TGTGCCAGCAGCCCACAGGGGCTTTCCTACGAGCAGTACTTC. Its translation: CASSPQGLSYEQYF.

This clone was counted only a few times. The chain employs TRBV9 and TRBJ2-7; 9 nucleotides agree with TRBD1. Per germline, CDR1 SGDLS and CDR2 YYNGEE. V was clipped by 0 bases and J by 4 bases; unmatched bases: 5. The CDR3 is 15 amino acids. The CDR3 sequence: CASSVEGTGSYEQYF. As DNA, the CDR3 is TGTGCCAGCAGCGTAGAGGGGACAGGGAGTTACGAGCAGTACTTC.

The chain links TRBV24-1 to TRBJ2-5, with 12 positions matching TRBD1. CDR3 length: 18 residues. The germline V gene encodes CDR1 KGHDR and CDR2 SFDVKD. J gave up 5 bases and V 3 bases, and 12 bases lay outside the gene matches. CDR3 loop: CATSDPGTGGAGGETQYF. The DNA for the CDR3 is TGTGCCACCAGTGATCCCGGGACAGGGGGCGCGGGGGGGGAGACCCAGTACTTC.

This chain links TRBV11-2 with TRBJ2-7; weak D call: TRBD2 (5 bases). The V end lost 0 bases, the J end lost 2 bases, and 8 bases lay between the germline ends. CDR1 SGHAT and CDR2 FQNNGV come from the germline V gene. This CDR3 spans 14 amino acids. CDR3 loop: CASSLERVTYEQYF. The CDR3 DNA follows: TGTGCCAGCAGCTTAGAGCGGGTAACCTACGAGCAGTACTTC.

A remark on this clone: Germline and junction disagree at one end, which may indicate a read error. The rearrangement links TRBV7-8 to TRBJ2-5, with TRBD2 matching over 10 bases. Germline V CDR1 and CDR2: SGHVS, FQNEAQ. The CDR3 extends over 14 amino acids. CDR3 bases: TGTGCCAGCAGCCTAGCGGGAGTGGCTAAGACCCAGTACTTC. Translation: CASSLAGVAKTQYF.

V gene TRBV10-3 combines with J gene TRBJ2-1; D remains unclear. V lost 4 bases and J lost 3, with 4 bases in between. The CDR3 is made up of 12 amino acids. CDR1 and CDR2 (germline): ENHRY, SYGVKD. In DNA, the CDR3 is TGTGCCATCAGTGTTCGCTACAATGAGCAGTTCTTC. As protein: CAISVRYNEQFF.

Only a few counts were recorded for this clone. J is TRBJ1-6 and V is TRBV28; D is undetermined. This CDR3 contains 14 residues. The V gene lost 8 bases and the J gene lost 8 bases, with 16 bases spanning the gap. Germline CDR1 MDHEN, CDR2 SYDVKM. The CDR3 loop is CASLPISGDSPLHF. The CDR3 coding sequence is TGTGCCAGCCTCCCGATTTCAGGCGATTCACCCCTCCACTTT.

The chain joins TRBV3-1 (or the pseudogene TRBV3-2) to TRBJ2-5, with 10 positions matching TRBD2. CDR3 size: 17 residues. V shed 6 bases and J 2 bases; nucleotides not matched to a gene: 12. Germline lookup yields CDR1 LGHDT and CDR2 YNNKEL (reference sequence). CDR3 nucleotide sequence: TGTGCCAGCAGAACCGGGACTAGCGCACACGGGCAAGAGACCCAGTACTTC. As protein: CASRTGTSAHGQETQYF.

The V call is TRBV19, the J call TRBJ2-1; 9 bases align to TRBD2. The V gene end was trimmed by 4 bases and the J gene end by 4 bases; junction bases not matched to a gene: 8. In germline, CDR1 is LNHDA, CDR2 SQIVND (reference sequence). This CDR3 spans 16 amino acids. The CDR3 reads CASSKGREGHYNEQFF. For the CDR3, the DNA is TGTGCCAGTAGTAAGGGGCGGGAGGGCCATTACAATGAGCAGTTCTTC.

This CDR3 is CASSTNVRGEAFF. The CDR3 DNA reads as TGTGCCAGCAGTACAAACGTCAGGGGTGAAGCTTTCTTT. This sequence joins TRBV6-5 and TRBJ1-1; a weak D match, TRBD1 (6 bases). The germline gives CDR1 MNHEY, CDR2 SVGAGI. Trimming removed 5 bases from V and 7 bases from J, with 14 bases in between. The CDR3 has 13 amino acids.

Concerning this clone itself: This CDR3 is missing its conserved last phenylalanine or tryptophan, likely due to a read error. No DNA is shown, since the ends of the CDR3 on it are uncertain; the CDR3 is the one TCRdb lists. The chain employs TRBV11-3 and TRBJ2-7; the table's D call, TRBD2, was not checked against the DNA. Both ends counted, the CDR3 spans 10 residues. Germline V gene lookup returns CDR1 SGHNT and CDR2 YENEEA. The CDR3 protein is CASSHGTNPS.

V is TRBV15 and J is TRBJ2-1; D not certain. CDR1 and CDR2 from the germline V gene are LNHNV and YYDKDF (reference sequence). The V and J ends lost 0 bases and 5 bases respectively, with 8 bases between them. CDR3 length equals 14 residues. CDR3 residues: CATSRDRSNNEQFF. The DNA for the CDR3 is TGTGCCACCAGCAGAGACAGGTCTAACAATGAGCAGTTCTTC. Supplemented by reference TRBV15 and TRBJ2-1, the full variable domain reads DAMVIQNPRYQVTQFGKPVTLSCSQTLNHNVMYWYQQKSSQAPKLLFHYYDKDFNNEADTPDNFQSRRPNTSFCFLDIRSPGLGDTAMYLCATSRDRSNNEQFFGPGTRLTVL.

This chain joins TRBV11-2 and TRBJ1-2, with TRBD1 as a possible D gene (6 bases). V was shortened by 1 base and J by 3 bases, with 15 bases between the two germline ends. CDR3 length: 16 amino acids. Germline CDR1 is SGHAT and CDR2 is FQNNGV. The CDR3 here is CASSLALRGAYYGYTF. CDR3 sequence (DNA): TGTGCCAGCAGCTTAGCTCTCAGGGGAGCGTACTATGGCTACACCTTC.

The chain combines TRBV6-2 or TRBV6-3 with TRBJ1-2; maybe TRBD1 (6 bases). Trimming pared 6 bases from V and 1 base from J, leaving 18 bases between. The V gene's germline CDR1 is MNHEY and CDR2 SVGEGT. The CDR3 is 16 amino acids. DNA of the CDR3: TGTGCCAGCAGCCCCTATATGGACAGTCTTAACTATGGCTACACCTTC. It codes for CASSPYMDSLNYGYTF.

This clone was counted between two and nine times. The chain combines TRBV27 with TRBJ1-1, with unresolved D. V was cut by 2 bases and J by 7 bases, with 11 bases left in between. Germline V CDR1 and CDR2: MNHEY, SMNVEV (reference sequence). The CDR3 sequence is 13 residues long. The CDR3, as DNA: TGTGCCAGCAGTTTAAGCCCCATTAATGAAGCTTTCTTT. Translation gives CASSLSPINEAFF.

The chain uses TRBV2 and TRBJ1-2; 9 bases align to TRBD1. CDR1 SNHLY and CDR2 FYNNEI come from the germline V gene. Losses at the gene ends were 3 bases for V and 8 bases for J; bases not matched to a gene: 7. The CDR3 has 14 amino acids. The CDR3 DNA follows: TGTGCCAGCAGTGAGACGGGACAGGGCTACGGCTACACCTTC. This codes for CASSETGQGYGYTF.

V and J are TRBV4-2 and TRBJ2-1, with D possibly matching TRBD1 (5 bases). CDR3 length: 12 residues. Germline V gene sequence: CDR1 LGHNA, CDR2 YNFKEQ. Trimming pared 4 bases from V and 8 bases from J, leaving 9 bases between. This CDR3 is CASSPLGDEQFF. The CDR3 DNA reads TGTGCCAGCAGCCCCCTAGGGGATGAGCAGTTCTTC.

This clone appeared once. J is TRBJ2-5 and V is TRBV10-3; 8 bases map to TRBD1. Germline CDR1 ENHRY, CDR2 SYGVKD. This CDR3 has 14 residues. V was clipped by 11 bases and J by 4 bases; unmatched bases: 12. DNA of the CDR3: TGTGCCTCATGGACAGGGAATATGGGAGAGACCCAGTACTTC. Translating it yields CASWTGNMGETQYF.

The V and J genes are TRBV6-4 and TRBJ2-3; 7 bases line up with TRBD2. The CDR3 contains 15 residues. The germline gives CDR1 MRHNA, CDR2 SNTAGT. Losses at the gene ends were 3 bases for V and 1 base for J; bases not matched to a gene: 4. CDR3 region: CASSEVSGGTDTQYF. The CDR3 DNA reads TGTGCCAGCAGTGAAGTAAGCGGGGGCACAGATACGCAGTATTTT.

The CDR3 region is CASSWNSGNSPLHF. Written as DNA, the CDR3 is TGTGCCAGCAGCTGGAACTCAGGGAATTCACCCCTCCACTTT. This chain links TRBV11-2 with TRBJ1-6, with D perhaps TRBD1 (5 bases). This CDR3 spans 14 amino acids. V was clipped by 4 bases and J by 7 bases, with 11 bases between them. Germline values: CDR1 SGHAT, CDR2 FQNNGV.

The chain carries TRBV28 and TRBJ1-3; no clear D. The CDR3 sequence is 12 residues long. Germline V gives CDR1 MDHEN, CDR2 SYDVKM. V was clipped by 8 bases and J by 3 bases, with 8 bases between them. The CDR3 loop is CASQRVGNTIYF. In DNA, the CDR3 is TGTGCCAGCCAGAGGGTTGGAAACACCATATATTTT.

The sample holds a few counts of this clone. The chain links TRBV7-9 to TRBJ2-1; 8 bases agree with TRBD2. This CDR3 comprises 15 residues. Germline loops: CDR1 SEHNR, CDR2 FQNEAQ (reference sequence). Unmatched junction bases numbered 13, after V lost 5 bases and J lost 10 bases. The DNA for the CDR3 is TGTGCCAGCAGCACAACTAGCGGTGCGATTGGAGAGCAGTTCTTC. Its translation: CASSTTSGAIGEQFF.